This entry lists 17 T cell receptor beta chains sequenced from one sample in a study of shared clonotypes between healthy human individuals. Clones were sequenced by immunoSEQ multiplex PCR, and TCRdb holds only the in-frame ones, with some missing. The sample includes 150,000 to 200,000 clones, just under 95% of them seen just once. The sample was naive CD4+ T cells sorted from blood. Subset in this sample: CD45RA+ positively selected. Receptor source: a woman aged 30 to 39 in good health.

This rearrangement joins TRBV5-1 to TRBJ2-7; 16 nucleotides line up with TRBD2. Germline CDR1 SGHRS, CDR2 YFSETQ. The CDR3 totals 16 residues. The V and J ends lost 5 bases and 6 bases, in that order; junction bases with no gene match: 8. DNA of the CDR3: TGCGCCAGCAGTTCCCCGGGACTAGCGGGAGGGCGCGAGCAGTACTTC. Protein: CASSSPGLAGGREQYF.

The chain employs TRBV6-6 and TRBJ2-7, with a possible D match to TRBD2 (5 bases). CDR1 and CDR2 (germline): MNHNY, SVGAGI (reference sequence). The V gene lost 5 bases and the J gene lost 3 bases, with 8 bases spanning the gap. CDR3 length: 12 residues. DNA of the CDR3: TGTGCCAGCAGTGGCCGGGACTACGAGCAGTACTTC. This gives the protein CASSGRDYEQYF.

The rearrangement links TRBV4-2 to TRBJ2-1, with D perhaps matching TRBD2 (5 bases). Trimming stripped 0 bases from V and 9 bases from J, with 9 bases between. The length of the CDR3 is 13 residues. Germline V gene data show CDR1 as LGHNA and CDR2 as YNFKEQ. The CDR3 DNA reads TGTGCCAGCAGCCAAGATCGGGAACGTGAGCAGTTCTTC. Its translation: CASSQDREREQFF.

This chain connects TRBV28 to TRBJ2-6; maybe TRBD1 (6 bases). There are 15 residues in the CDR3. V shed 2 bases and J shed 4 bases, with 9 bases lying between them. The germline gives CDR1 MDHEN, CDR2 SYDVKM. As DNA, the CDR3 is TGTGCCAGCAGTTTACAGGGGACAGGGGCCAACGTCCTGACTTTC. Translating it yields CASSLQGTGANVLTF.

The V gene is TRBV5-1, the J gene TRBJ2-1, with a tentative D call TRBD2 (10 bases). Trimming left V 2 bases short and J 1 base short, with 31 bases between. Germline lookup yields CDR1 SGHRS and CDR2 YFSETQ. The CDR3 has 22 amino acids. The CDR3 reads CASSLGSGTGISSGGSYNEQFF. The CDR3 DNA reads TGCGCCAGCAGCTTAGGGTCCGGGACAGGGATTTCTAGCGGGGGATCCTACAATGAGCAGTTCTTC.

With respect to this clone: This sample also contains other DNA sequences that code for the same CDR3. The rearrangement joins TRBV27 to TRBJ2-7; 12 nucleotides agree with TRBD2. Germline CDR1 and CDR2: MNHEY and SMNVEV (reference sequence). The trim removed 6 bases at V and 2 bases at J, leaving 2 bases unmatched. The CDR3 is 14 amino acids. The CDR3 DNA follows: TGTGCCAGCAGGAGGACTAGCGGGGCCTACGAGCAGTACTTC. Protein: CASRRTSGAYEQYF.

In nucleotides, the CDR3 is TGTGCCAGCAGCCGTGGACAAGTTCAAGAGACCCAGTACTTC. Protein: CASSRGQVQETQYF. The chain uses TRBV11-2 and TRBJ2-5, with D possibly being TRBD1 (5 bases). The V gene's germline CDR1 is SGHAT and CDR2 FQNNGV. This CDR3 is 14 amino acids long. V dropped 5 bases and J dropped 2 bases, with 12 bases sitting between them.

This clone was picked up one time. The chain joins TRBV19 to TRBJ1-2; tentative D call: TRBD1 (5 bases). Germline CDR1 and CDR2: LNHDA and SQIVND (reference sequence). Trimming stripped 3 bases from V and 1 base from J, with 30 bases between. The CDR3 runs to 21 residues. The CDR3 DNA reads TGTGCCAGTAGTATCAAACCCCATCTCCGGGACGTTGGGATAGGTAACTATGGCTACACCTTC. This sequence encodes CASSIKPHLRDVGIGNYGYTF. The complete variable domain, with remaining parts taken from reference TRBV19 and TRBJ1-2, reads DGGITQSPKYLFRKEGQNVTLSCEQNLNHDAMYWYRQDPGQGLRLIYYSQIVNDFQKGDIAEGYSVSREKKESFPLTVTSAQKNPTAFYLCASSIKPHLRDVGIGNYGYTFGSGTRLTVV.

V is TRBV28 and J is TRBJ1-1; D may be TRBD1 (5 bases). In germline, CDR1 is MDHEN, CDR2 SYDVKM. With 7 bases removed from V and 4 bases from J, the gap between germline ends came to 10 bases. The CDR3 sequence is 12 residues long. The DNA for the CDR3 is TGTGCCAGCAAACAGGCGGGCACTGAAGCTTTCTTT. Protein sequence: CASKQAGTEAFF. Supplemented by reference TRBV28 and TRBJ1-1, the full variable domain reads DVKVTQSSRYLVKRTGEKVFLECVQDMDHENMFWYRQDPGLGLRLIYFSYDVKMKEKGDIPEGYSVSREKKERFSLILESASTNQTSMYLCASKQAGTEAFFGQGTRLTVV.

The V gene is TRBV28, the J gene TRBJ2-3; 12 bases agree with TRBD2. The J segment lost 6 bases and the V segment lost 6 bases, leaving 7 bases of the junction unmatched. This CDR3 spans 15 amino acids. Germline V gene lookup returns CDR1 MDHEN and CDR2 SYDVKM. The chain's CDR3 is CASSPTLAGGDTQYF. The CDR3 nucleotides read TGTGCCAGCAGCCCAACCCTAGCGGGGGGGGATACGCAGTATTTT.

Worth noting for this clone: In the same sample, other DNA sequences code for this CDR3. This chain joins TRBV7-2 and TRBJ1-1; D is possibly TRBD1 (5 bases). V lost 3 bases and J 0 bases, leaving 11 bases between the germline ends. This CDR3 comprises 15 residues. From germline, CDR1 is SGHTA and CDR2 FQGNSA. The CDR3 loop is CASSLAGVMNTEAFF. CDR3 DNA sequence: TGTGCCAGCAGCTTGGCGGGGGTTATGAACACTGAAGCTTTCTTT.

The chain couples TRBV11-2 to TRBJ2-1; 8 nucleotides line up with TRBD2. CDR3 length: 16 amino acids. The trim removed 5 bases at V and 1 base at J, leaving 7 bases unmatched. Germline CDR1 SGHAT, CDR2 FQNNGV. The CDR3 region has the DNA TGTGCCAGCAGCCCCAACGGGAGGGCTTCCTACAATGAGCAGTTCTTC. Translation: CASSPNGRASYNEQFF. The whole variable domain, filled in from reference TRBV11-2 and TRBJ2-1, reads EAGVAQSPRYKIIEKRQSVAFWCNPISGHATLYWYQQILGQGPKLLIQFQNNGVVDDSQLPKDRFSAERLKGVDSTLKIQPAKLEDSAVYLCASSPNGRASYNEQFFGPGTRLTVL.

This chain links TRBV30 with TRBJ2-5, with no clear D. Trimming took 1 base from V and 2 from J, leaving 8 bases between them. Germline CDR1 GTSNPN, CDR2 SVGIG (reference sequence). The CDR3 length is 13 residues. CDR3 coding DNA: TGTGCCTGGAGTGGAGGTACACAAGAGACCCAGTACTTC. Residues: CAWSGGTQETQYF. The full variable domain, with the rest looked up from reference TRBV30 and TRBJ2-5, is SQTIHQWPATLVQPVGSPLSLECTVEGTSNPNLYWYRQAAGRGLQLLFYSVGIGQISSEVPQNLSASRPQDRQFILSSKKLLLSDSGFYLCAWSGGTQETQYFGPGTRLLVL.

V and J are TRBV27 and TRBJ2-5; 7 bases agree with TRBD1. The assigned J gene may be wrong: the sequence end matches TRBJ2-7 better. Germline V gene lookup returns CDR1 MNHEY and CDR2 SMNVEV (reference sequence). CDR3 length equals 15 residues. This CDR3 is CASRNSGGTRREQYF. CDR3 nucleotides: TGTGCCAGCAGGAATTCAGGGGGAACCCGGCGCGAGCAGTACTTC.

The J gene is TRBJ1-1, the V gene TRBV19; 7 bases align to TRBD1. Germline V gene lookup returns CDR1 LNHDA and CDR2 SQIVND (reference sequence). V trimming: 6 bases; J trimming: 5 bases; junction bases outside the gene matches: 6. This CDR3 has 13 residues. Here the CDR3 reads CASRGTVRTEAFF. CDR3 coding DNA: TGTGCCAGTAGGGGGACAGTTAGAACTGAAGCTTTCTTT.

The CDR3 DNA sequence: TGCGCCAGCAGCGAAAATGCCGGGGCGGAGTACACTGAAGCTTTCTTT. This encodes CASSENAGAEYTEAFF. The J gene is TRBJ1-1, the V gene TRBV5-1; a weak D match, TRBD1 (5 bases). The CDR3 is 16 residues long. Germline V CDR1 and CDR2: SGHRS, YFSETQ. The germline V and J ends were trimmed by 4 bases and 3 bases, with 19 bases remaining between them. The full variable domain, in which reference TRBV5-1 and TRBJ1-1 provide the parts outside the CDR3, is KAGVTQTPRYLIKTRGQQVTLSCSPISGHRSVSWYQQTPGQGLQFLFEYFSETQRNKGNFPGRFSGRQFSNSRSEMNVSTLELGDSALYLCASSENAGAEYTEAFFGQGTRLTVV.

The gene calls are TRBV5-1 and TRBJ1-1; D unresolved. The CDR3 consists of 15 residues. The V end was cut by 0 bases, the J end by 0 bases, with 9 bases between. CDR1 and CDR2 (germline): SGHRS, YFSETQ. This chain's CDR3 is CASSLDLHLNTEAFF. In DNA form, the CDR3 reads TGCGCCAGCAGCTTGGACCTACACTTGAACACTGAAGCTTTCTTT.